Listed here are 22 T cell receptor beta chains from one sample, sequenced in a study of T cells in Graves' hyperthyroidism and ophthalmopathy. Researchers took RNA transcripts and amplified the TCR beta CDR3 regions from them. In the first-round RT-PCR of the TCR CDR3, the HTBI primer set was used. Using its own MiXCR run on the multiplex PCR reads, TCRdb lists one record per CDR3 protein. This table has 350,000 or so distinct CDR3 sequences, 15% to 20% appearing once. Sequenced material: blood. The receptors shown here come from a woman aged 45-65 years with Graves' hyperthyroidism.

With respect to this clonotype: One end of the junction varies from germline; a read error may be responsible. CDR3 nucleotide sequence: TGTGCCAGCAGTTTAAGGGACAGGGGGCGCACTGACTTC. Residues: CASSLRDRGRTDF. This chain links TRBV28 with TRBJ2-5; 12 bases are a match to TRBD1. The CDR3 contains 13 residues. Germline CDR1 reads MDHEN; CDR2 reads SYDVKM.

The chain uses TRBV13 and TRBJ1-2; the D gene is possibly TRBD1 (6 bases). V lost 5 bases and J 3 bases, leaving 22 bases between the germline ends. This CDR3 spans 17 amino acids. Germline CDR1 is PRHDT and CDR2 is FYEKMQ (reference sequence). The DNA of the CDR3 is TGTGCCAGCAGCCGGGACGTACTACAGGGTCGGTACTATGGCTACACCTTC. Encoded protein: CASSRDVLQGRYYGYTF.

This clonotype appeared many times. The chain carries TRBV11-1 and TRBJ2-1; the match to TRBD1 covers 7 bases. This CDR3 is 15 amino acids long. Germline-derived CDR1 and CDR2 are SGHAT and FQDESV (reference sequence). V lost 5 bases to trimming and J lost 5 bases; unmatched junction nucleotides: 9. CDR3 DNA sequence: TGTGCCAGCAGCCGCAGCCCTACAGGGGACAATGAGCAGTTCTTC. Protein: CASSRSPTGDNEQFF.

This clonotype has just a few counts. The V and J genes are TRBV14 and TRBJ2-5; TRBD2 might be the D (6 bases). Germline CDR1 SGHDN, CDR2 FVKESK. The V and J ends lost 6 bases and 1 base respectively, with 12 bases between them. This CDR3 has 14 amino acids. The CDR3 is CASSPTRFQETQYF. In DNA, the CDR3 is TGTGCCAGCAGTCCGACTAGATTCCAAGAGACCCAGTACTTC.

This clonotype was counted only a few times. This chain joins TRBV28 and TRBJ1-1; 9 nucleotides match TRBD1. V gave up 4 bases and J gave up 10 bases; unmatched junction bases: 4. The germline V gene has CDR1 MDHEN and CDR2 SYDVKM. CDR3 length: 12 amino acids. CDR3 coding DNA: TGTGCCAGCAGTTCTACAGGGGGCGCAGCTTTCTTT. Protein: CASSSTGGAAFF.

This clonotype was detected many times. V is TRBV10-3 and J is TRBJ1-5, with D possibly TRBD1 on 5 matching bases. V was cut by 3 bases and J by 5 bases, with 14 bases left in between. CDR1 and CDR2 from the germline V gene are ENHRY and SYGVKD. The CDR3 has 15 amino acids. The CDR3 nucleotides read TGTGCCATCAGTGAAGGTGAGGGGTGGGATCAGCCCCAGCATTTT. Its protein product is CAISEGEGWDQPQHF.

The gene calls are TRBV6-1 and TRBJ1-1; no clear D gene. V was trimmed by 3 bases and J by 4 bases, leaving 15 bases between them. CDR3 length: 15 residues. The germline V gene encodes CDR1 MNHNS and CDR2 SASEGT. CDR3 region: CASSEWPISGTEAFF. Here the CDR3 DNA reads TGTGCCAGCAGTGAGTGGCCGATATCGGGCACTGAAGCTTTCTTT.

This clonotype was observed many times. The rearrangement uses TRBV30 and TRBJ1-1; no definite D call. Germline assignment: CDR1 GTSNPN and CDR2 SVGIG (reference sequence). The CDR3 length is 12 residues. V lost 5 bases and J lost 5, with 12 bases in between. In nucleotides, the CDR3 is TGTGCCTGGGAACTGACGTCTACTGAAGCTTTCTTT. Its translation is CAWELTSTEAFF. Full variable domain (outside the CDR3, taken from reference TRBV30 and TRBJ1-1): SQTIHQWPATLVQPVGSPLSLECTVEGTSNPNLYWYRQAAGRGLQLLFYSVGIGQISSEVPQNLSASRPQDRQFILSSKKLLLSDSGFYLCAWELTSTEAFFGQGTRLTVV.

The sample holds many counts of this clonotype. The rearrangement links TRBV28 to TRBJ1-1; 9 nucleotides agree with TRBD1. Germline V gene data show CDR1 as MDHEN and CDR2 as SYDVKM. The CDR3 has 14 residues. With V trimmed by 4 bases and J by 5 bases, 5 bases remained unmatched. Here the CDR3 reads CASSYRGHGTEAFF. The CDR3 DNA reads as TGTGCCAGCAGTTACAGGGGGCACGGAACTGAAGCTTTCTTT.

Many counts were recorded for this clonotype. The rearrangement joins TRBV2 to TRBJ2-1; tentative D call: TRBD2 (7 bases). The germline gives CDR1 SNHLY, CDR2 FYNNEI. Trimming stripped 8 bases from V and 8 bases from J, with 22 bases between. This CDR3 is 15 amino acids long. CDR3 sequence: CASRGSGGAYYEQFF. CDR3 in DNA: TGTGCCAGCCGGGGATCGGGGGGCGCGTATTATGAGCAGTTCTTC.

This clonotype was counted only a few times. The rearrangement links TRBV20-1 to TRBJ1-1, with TRBD1 matching over 11 bases. Germline values: CDR1 DFQATT, CDR2 SNEGSKA (reference sequence). The V and J ends lost 3 bases and 8 bases, in that order; junction bases with no gene match: 2. The CDR3 consists of 12 residues. The CDR3 region has the DNA TGCAGTGCTAGCCGGGACAGGGGGGAAGCTTTCTTT. This sequence encodes CSASRDRGEAFF.

This clonotype was detected ten times or more. The rearrangement links TRBV7-9 to TRBJ2-5, with 7 bases fitting TRBD2. The CDR3 consists of 14 residues. Germline loops: CDR1 SEHNR, CDR2 FQNEAQ (reference sequence). V lost 4 bases and J lost 2; bases outside the gene matches: 4. The CDR3 DNA sequence: TGTGCCAGCAGCTGGGAGGGCGGGCAAGAGACCCAGTACTTC. It specifies CASSWEGGQETQYF.

This clonotype came up a few times. This clone may be a read error of a much larger clone one base away. This chain connects TRBV20-1 to TRBJ2-7; TRBD2 is a possible D gene (5 bases). This CDR3 comprises 13 residues. Deletions cut 4 bases from V and 5 bases from J, with 15 bases between. CDR1 and CDR2 from the germline V gene are DFQATT and SNEGSKA (reference sequence). The CDR3 nucleotides are TGCAGTGCTAATCCTCAGCGGAACCACGAGCAGTACTTC. Protein sequence: CSANPQRNHEQYF.

The J gene is TRBJ2-2, the V gene TRBV2; 7 bases agree with TRBD2. CDR3 length: 17 amino acids. Germline V gene lookup returns CDR1 SNHLY and CDR2 FYNNEI. With 5 bases clipped from V and 0 bases from J, the junction kept 9 bases outside the gene matches. The CDR3 region is CASSLYWGGTNTGELFF. The CDR3 nucleotides read TGTGCCAGCAGTTTATATTGGGGGGGAACGAACACCGGGGAGCTGTTTTTT.

The chain combines TRBV4-1 with TRBJ2-3; 9 nucleotides align to TRBD2. Germline V CDR1 and CDR2: MGHRA, YSYEKL. CDR3 length: 17 residues. With 1 base clipped from V and 1 base from J, the junction kept 6 bases outside the gene matches. In DNA, the CDR3 is TGCGCCAGCAGCCAAGTTTTAGCTAGCGGGGGCACAGATACGCAGTATTTT. This codes for CASSQVLASGGTDTQYF.

This clonotype was picked up a small number of times. This rearrangement joins TRBV12-5 to TRBJ2-3; a possible D gene is TRBD1 (6 bases). V lost 3 bases to trimming and J lost 7 bases, with 8 bases between them. Germline CDR1 is LGHNT and CDR2 is FRNRAP. The CDR3 length is 12 residues. The CDR3 here is CASGFGQNTQYF. The DNA for the CDR3 is TGTGCTAGTGGTTTTGGACAGAATACGCAGTATTTT. The whole variable domain, remainder taken from reference TRBV12-5 and TRBJ2-3, is DARVTQTPRHKVTEMGQEVTMRCQPILGHNTVFWYRQTMMQGLELLAYFRNRAPLDDSGMPKDRFSAEMPDATLATLKIQPSEPRDSAVYFCASGFGQNTQYFGPGTRLTVL.

This clonotype was picked up a small number of times. The chain couples TRBV19 to TRBJ1-2; weak D call: TRBD1 (5 bases). The germline V gene has CDR1 LNHDA and CDR2 SQIVND (reference sequence). The CDR3 totals 14 residues. V was cut by 7 bases and J by 2 bases, with 14 bases left in between. CDR3 sequence (DNA): TGTGCCAGTACCAGACAGCGGGAGAACTATGGCTACACCTTC. Translated: CASTRQRENYGYTF.

The table lists this clonotype with a few counts. This sequence joins TRBV6-2 or TRBV6-3 and TRBJ1-1; no clear D gene. V lost 2 bases to trimming and J lost 1 base, with 14 bases between them. Germline CDR1 and CDR2: MNHEY and SVGEGT. The CDR3 has 16 amino acids. The CDR3 DNA reads TGTGCCAGCAGTTACCAGGAGTCCCTCCAGAACACTGAAGCTTTCTTT. This gives the protein CASSYQESLQNTEAFF.

This clonotype was seen repeatedly, ten times or more. The chain employs TRBV12-3 or TRBV12-4 and TRBJ1-2; D unresolved. The CDR3 runs 16 residues. The V end lost 3 bases, the J end lost 0 bases, and 14 bases lay between the germline ends. CDR3 sequence reads: CASSLAQYPSNYGYTF. The CDR3 DNA reads TGTGCCAGCAGTTTGGCTCAGTATCCGTCTAACTATGGCTACACCTTC.

In this sample, this clonotype turned up many times. The chain has TRBV7-9 and TRBJ2-7, with 9 bases aligning to TRBD1. With 0 bases clipped from V and 6 bases from J, the junction kept 9 bases outside the gene matches. The CDR3 is 16 residues long. CDR1 is SEHNR, CDR2 FQNEAQ, per germline (reference sequence). For the CDR3, the DNA is TGTGCCAGCAGCTTAGCAAACCGGGACAGGGTTGGCGAGCAGTACTTC. Translating it yields CASSLANRDRVGEQYF.

This clonotype occurred a few times. The chain combines TRBV11-2 with TRBJ2-7, with TRBD1 as a possible D gene (6 bases). Trimming took 0 bases from V and 2 from J, leaving 11 bases between them. CDR3 size: 15 residues. CDR1 is SGHAT and CDR2 is FQNNGV in the germline V gene. CDR3: CASSLERGGTYEQYF. The CDR3 DNA reads TGTGCCAGCAGCTTAGAGAGAGGGGGTACCTACGAGCAGTACTTC. Full variable domain (missing parts from reference TRBV11-2 and TRBJ2-7): EAGVAQSPRYKIIEKRQSVAFWCNPISGHATLYWYQQILGQGPKLLIQFQNNGVVDDSQLPKDRFSAERLKGVDSTLKIQPAKLEDSAVYLCASSLERGGTYEQYFGPGTRLTVT.

The chain is built from TRBV20-1 and TRBJ2-7; 12 bases map to TRBD1. The CDR3 totals 14 residues. V was pared by 2 bases and J by 5 bases, with 4 bases of the junction left unmatched. Germline CDR1 reads DFQATT; CDR2 reads SNEGSKA (reference sequence). The CDR3 region is CSARRGQGADEQYF. CDR3 bases: TGCAGTGCTAGACGGGGACAGGGGGCAGACGAGCAGTACTTC.